The clone carrying this T cell receptor beta chain has more than one count but fewer than ten. TCRdb called the RT-PCR reads again in MiXCR, with one record for every CDR3 protein. The sample lists 650,000 or so distinct CDR3 sequences, around 15% seen once, with about 7.4% in the top ten. The record originates from a study of response to subunit inactivated influenza vaccine. The CDR3 has 14 residues. Germline CDR1 and CDR2: DFQATT and SNEGSKA (reference sequence). Trimming took 8 bases from V and 3 from J, leaving 20 bases between them. The chain carries TRBV20-1 and TRBJ2-7; possible D gene TRBD2, 6 bases. This receptor was obtained from a man between 45 and 60 years old who received an inactivated influenza vaccine. Sequencing used PBMCs from blood, obtained 14 days before vaccination. CDR3 nucleotide sequence: TGCAGTACTTCCTCGGGACTCAAGAGCTACGAGCAGTACTTC. Its translation is CSTSSGLKSYEQYF.